This TCR beta chain derives from a study of blood T cell repertoires in COVID-19. Sequencing was performed with immunoSEQ multiplex PCR; in TCRdb, only in-frame clones are kept and a portion is missing. The profile shows about 210,000 clones, 75% to 90% of them singletons. The receptor was isolated from a middle-aged woman with acute or convalescent COVID-19. The sequenced sample was peripheral blood.

The CDR3 nucleotides read TGCGCCAGCAGCCTGAGTCGTCTGGCCGAGGGTTGGAACTATGGCTACACCTTC. Encoded protein: CASSLSRLAEGWNYGYTF. This chain links TRBV5-1 with TRBJ1-2; D call uncertain. Germline CDR1 SGHRS, CDR2 YFSETQ. V was cut by 4 bases and J by 2 bases, with 24 bases left in between. The CDR3 has 18 amino acids. The full variable domain, with the rest looked up from reference TRBV5-1 and TRBJ1-2, is KAGVTQTPRYLIKTRGQQVTLSCSPISGHRSVSWYQQTPGQGLQFLFEYFSETQRNKGNFPGRFSGRQFSNSRSEMNVSTLELGDSALYLCASSLSRLAEGWNYGYTFGSGTRLTVV.